The next 8 T cell receptor beta chains were all read from a single sample in a study of T cells in Graves' hyperthyroidism and ophthalmopathy. Amplification of TCR beta CDR3 regions was performed using RNA transcripts as template. The HTBI primer set drove a first-round RT-PCR of the TCR CDR3. TCRdb itself ran the multiplex PCR reads through MiXCR, one entry per CDR3 protein. Altogether hundreds of thousands of distinct CDR3 sequences are present, around 20% being singletons, with the ten largest covering 34%. The sequencing input was blood. These receptors came from a man younger than 40 with Graves' ophthalmopathy.

Here the CDR3 reads CASSQVVRDEQFF. The CDR3 DNA follows: TGTGCCAGCAGCCAAGTGGTCAGGGATGAGCAGTTCTTC. The rearrangement uses TRBV7-9 and TRBJ2-1; maybe TRBD1 (5 bases). The CDR3 length is 13 residues. The germline CDR1 and CDR2 sequences are SEHNR and FQNEAQ (reference sequence). The V end was cut by 5 bases, the J end by 8 bases, with 13 bases between.

The sample holds many counts of this clonotype. V usage is TRBV11-2 and J usage is TRBJ2-3; no clear D gene. The germline V gene has CDR1 SGHAT and CDR2 FQNNGV. The CDR3 is made up of 12 amino acids. V was shortened by 0 bases and J by 7 bases, with 5 bases between the two germline ends. The CDR3 is CASSLDLYTQYF. The CDR3 coding sequence is TGTGCCAGCAGCTTAGATCTATATACGCAGTATTTT. Filled out from reference TRBV11-2 and TRBJ2-3, the complete variable domain reads EAGVAQSPRYKIIEKRQSVAFWCNPISGHATLYWYQQILGQGPKLLIQFQNNGVVDDSQLPKDRFSAERLKGVDSTLKIQPAKLEDSAVYLCASSLDLYTQYFGPGTRLTVL.

The chain employs TRBV28 and TRBJ2-2, with 8 bases fitting TRBD2. The germline V gene encodes CDR1 MDHEN and CDR2 SYDVKM. There are 14 residues in the CDR3. V was clipped by 3 bases and J by 7 bases; unmatched bases: 4. DNA for the CDR3: TGTGCCAGCAGTTTTTCCGGGGGGGACGGGGAGCTGTTTTTT. Its protein is CASSFSGGDGELFF.

At least ten counts were recorded for this clonotype. This chain links TRBV6-1 with TRBJ1-1, with 7 nucleotides matching TRBD1. The CDR3 totals 16 residues. Germline values: CDR1 MNHNS, CDR2 SASEGT. V lost 5 bases, J lost 0 bases, and 9 bases stayed unmatched. The CDR3 coding sequence is TGTGCCAGCAGTCTCCTGGGACAGAACATGAACACTGAAGCTTTCTTT. Protein: CASSLLGQNMNTEAFF.

The chain links TRBV5-1 to TRBJ2-5, with 7 bases identical to TRBD2. CDR1 is SGHRS and CDR2 is YFSETQ in the germline V gene. J lost 2 bases, V lost 0 bases, and 7 bases had no gene match. CDR3 length equals 16 residues. The CDR3 DNA reads as TGCGCCAGCAGCTTGGTGGACGGGAGGAGGCAAGAGACCCAGTACTTC. It codes for CASSLVDGRRQETQYF.

CDR3 amino acids: CASSLSLGQGNQPQHF. The CDR3 DNA sequence: TGTGCCAGCAGCTTATCGTTGGGTCAGGGAAATCAGCCCCAGCATTTT. The chain employs TRBV7-6 and TRBJ1-5, with a possible D match to TRBD1 (5 bases). This CDR3 region has 16 residues. The V end lost 2 bases, the J end lost 4 bases, and 15 bases lay between the germline ends. Germline lookup yields CDR1 SGHVS and CDR2 FNYEAQ.

The chain employs TRBV5-1 and TRBJ2-1; D call uncertain. The CDR3 is 13 amino acids. V was shortened by 7 bases and J by 1 base, with 9 bases between the two germline ends. Germline-derived CDR1 and CDR2 are SGHRS and YFSETQ. Here the CDR3 reads CASGSTSYNEQFF. The CDR3 DNA is TGCGCCAGCGGCTCTACGTCCTACAATGAGCAGTTCTTC.

This clonotype has a count of ten or more. The chain links TRBV20-1 to TRBJ1-1; maybe TRBD1 (6 bases). The CDR3 sequence is 15 residues long. The germline V gene encodes CDR1 DFQATT and CDR2 SNEGSKA (reference sequence). V gave up 3 bases and J gave up 1 base, with 15 bases separating them. The CDR3 region is CSASILGHQNTEAFF. The CDR3 DNA is TGCAGTGCTAGTATCTTGGGACACCAGAACACTGAAGCTTTCTTT.